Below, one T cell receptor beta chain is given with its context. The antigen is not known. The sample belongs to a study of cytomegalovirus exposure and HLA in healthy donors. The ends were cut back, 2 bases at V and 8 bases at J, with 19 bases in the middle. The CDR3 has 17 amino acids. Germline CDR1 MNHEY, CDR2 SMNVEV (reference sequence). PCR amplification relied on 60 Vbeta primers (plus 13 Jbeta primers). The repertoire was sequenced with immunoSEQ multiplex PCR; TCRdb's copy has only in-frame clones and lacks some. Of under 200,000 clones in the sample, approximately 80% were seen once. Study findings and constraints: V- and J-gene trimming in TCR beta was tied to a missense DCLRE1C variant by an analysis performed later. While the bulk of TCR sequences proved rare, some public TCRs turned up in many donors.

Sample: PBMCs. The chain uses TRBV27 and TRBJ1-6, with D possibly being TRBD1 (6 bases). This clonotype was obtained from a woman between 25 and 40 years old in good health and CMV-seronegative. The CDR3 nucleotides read TGTGCCAGCAGTTTAACATTCGTGCAGGGGTCTTATTCACCCCTCCACTTT. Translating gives CASSLTFVQGSYSPLHF.